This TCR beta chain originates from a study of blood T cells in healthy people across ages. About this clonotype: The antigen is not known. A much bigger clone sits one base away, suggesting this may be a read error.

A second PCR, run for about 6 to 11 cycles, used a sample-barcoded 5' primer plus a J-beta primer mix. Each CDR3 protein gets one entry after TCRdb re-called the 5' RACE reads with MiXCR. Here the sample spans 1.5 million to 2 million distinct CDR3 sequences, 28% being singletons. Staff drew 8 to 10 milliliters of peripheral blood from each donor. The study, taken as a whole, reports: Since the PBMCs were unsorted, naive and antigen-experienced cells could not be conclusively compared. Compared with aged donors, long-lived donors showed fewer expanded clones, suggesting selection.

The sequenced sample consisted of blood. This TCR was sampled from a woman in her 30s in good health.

The CDR3 DNA follows: TGTGCCAGCAGGCCTAGGATCGGGACTAGCGGAACCTACGGGCAGTACTTC. This encodes CASRPRIGTSGTYGQYF. The chain recombines TRBV2 with TRBJ2-7; 11 bases are shared with TRBD2. Germline assignment: CDR1 SNHLY and CDR2 FYNNEI. This CDR3 contains 17 residues.